A single T cell receptor beta chain is shown here with its context. The data belong to a study of PD-1 blockade in classical Hodgkin lymphoma. Every patient relapsed after autologous stem cell transplantation, and brentuximab vedotin exposure varied. Generated by immunoSEQ multiplex PCR, the TCRdb table keeps only in-frame clones and is missing some. The top ten clones hold about 7.8% of a sample with 55,000 to 80,000 clones, roughly 91% of them seen once. This CDR3 has 10 amino acids. Germline V gives CDR1 SQVTM, CDR2 ANQGSEA. The germline V and J ends were trimmed by 8 bases and 9 bases, with 13 bases remaining between them.

The sequenced sample was peripheral blood mononuclear cells (PBMCs), obtained at baseline. The gene calls are TRBV29-1 and TRBJ1-1; the D is unclear. The sequence was obtained from a human donor with classical Hodgkin lymphoma. The CDR3 DNA reads TGCAGCCCGGAGGGTCGGAAAGCTTTCTTT. Translation: CSPEGRKAFF.